This is a list of T cell receptor beta chains from one sample in a study of T cell responses to AZD1222 COVID-19 vaccine. Sequenced by immunoSEQ multiplex PCR; TCRdb stores in-frame clones only, minus some. The top ten clones hold 1.3% of a sample with about 150,000 clones, about 93% of them seen once. Sequenced material: peripheral blood, taken on day 0 of AZD1222 vaccination. The receptors were sampled from an adult in good health. CDR3s include the opening cysteine and the closing phenylalanine or tryptophan. D genes are given only for firm matches. Size values are once, few and many counts, or a class for expanded clones, and some rows have none.

>TRBV2|TRBJ2-1|TRBD2|-
CASSPVEAGGYEQFF
TGTGCCAGCAGTCCTGTAGAAGCGGGAGGGTATGAGCAGTTCTTC
>TRBV5-6|TRBJ2-1|-|-
CASSLPAPVYNEQFF
TGTGCCAGCAGCTTACCCGCGCCGGTCTACAATGAGCAGTTCTTC
>TRBV19|TRBJ1-4|-|once
CASSPGGGAREKLFF
TGTGCCAGTAGCCCTGGAGGAGGGGCTCGGGAAAAACTGTTTTTT
>TRBV6-5|TRBJ1-6|TRBD1|-
CASRPGTGGSPLHF
TGTGCCAGCAGGCCCGGGACAGGGGGTTCACCCCTCCACTTT
>TRBV5-1|TRBJ1-5|-|-
CASSLVGNSNQPQHF
TGCGCCAGCAGCTTGGTGGGGAATAGCAATCAGCCCCAGCATTTT
>TRBV10-2|TRBJ1-1|-|-
CASSDPGDSGQYTEAFF
TGCGCCAGCAGTGACCCGGGGGACTCGGGACAATACACTGAAGCTTTCTTT
>TRBV28|TRBJ2-3|TRBD1|-
CASSWGTGSADTQYF
TGTGCCAGCAGTTGGGGGACAGGGTCCGCAGATACGCAGTATTTT
>TRBV2|TRBJ1-1|-|-
CASLVGGAMGTEAFF
TGTGCCAGCCTGGTAGGGGGGGCCATGGGCACTGAAGCTTTCTTT
>TRBV7-9|TRBJ1-5|-|-
CASSSGTPLGNQPQHF
TGTGCCAGCAGCTCAGGGACCCCACTAGGCAATCAGCCCCAGCATTTT
>TRBV18|TRBJ1-4|-|-
CASSPGVRGANEKLFF
TGTGCCAGCTCACCAGGTGTACGAGGGGCTAATGAAAAACTGTTTTTT
>TRBV3-1/TRBV3-2|TRBJ1-2|-|-
CASSQRVGIDGYTF
TGTGCCAGCAGCCAAAGGGTGGGGATTGATGGCTACACCTTC
>TRBV12-3/TRBV12-4|TRBJ1-2|-|-
CASSPGGLYGYTF
TGTGCCAGCAGTCCGGGGGGGCTTTATGGCTACACCTTC
>TRBV10-3|TRBJ1-5|TRBD1|-
CAISESQGRQPQHF
TGTGCCATCAGTGAGTCACAGGGGCGGCAGCCCCAGCATTTT
>TRBV30|TRBJ2-3|-|-
CAWSVQTSTDTQYF
TGTGCCTGGAGTGTACAAACTAGCACAGATACGCAGTATTTT
>TRBV19|TRBJ1-5|-|once
CASSIQGRAIYQPQHF
TGTGCCAGTAGTATACAGGGGAGGGCAATATATCAGCCCCAGCATTTT
>TRBV28|TRBJ1-5|TRBD1|-
CASSSTGLWHF
TGTGCCAGCAGTTCGACAGGGCTTTGGCATTTT
>TRBV5-4|TRBJ1-2|TRBD1|-
CASSPMTGAAGGYTF
TGTGCCAGCAGCCCAATGACAGGGGCCGCGGGTGGCTACACCTTC
>TRBV7-9|TRBJ1-4|-|-
CASSLALGEKLFF
TGTGCCAGCAGCTTGGCGCTTGGGGAAAAACTGTTTTTT
>TRBV6-2/TRBV6-3|TRBJ1-2|TRBD1|-
CASSYWDSGYTF
TGTGCCAGCAGTTACTGGGACAGTGGCTACACCTTC
>TRBV4-3|TRBJ1-3|-|once
CASSQDYSSGNTIYF
TGCGCCAGCAGCCAAGATTACAGCTCTGGAAACACCATATATTTT
>TRBV30|TRBJ1-2|-|-
CAWSNNMDYGYTF
TGTGCCTGGTCGAATAACATGGACTATGGCTACACCTTC
>TRBV7-9|TRBJ1-2|-|-
CASVKGGTPLYGYTF
TGTGCCAGCGTTAAGGGGGGCACACCGCTCTATGGCTACACCTTC
>TRBV6-5|TRBJ1-2|TRBD1|-
CASSYSHRGNYGYTF
TGTGCCAGCAGTTATTCCCACAGGGGAAACTATGGCTACACCTTC
>TRBV6-4|TRBJ2-2|-|-
CASSEEGGHTGELFF
TGTGCCAGCAGTGAAGAAGGGGGACACACCGGGGAGCTGTTTTTT
>TRBV11-2|TRBJ1-2|-|once
CASSSPRTGAGGYTF
TGTGCCAGCAGCTCACCTCGGACGGGAGCAGGGGGCTACACCTTC
>TRBV9|TRBJ2-4|TRBD2|-
CASSPRVAGGAKNIQYF
TGTGCCAGCAGCCCCCGTGTAGCGGGGGGAGCCAAAAACATTCAGTACTTC
>TRBV18|TRBJ1-4|TRBD1|-
CASSPPATGWEKLFF
TGTGCCAGCTCACCACCCGCGACAGGGTGGGAAAAACTGTTTTTT
>TRBV3-1/TRBV3-2|TRBJ2-5|-|-
CASSQFGETQYF
TGTGCCAGCAGCCAGTTCGGGGAGACCCAGTACTTC
>TRBV6-5|TRBJ1-6|TRBD1|once
CASSYSGTGGSPLHF
TGTGCCAGCAGTTACTCCGGGACAGGGGGTTCACCCCTCCACTTT
>TRBV4-2|TRBJ1-1|TRBD1|-
CASSQVTGTGGTEAFF
TGTGCCAGCAGCCAAGTAACCGGGACAGGGGGCACTGAAGCTTTCTTT
>TRBV5-8|TRBJ1-5|-|-
CASSLGQTSNQPQHF
TGTGCCAGCAGCTTGGGGCAGACCAGCAATCAGCCCCAGCATTTT
>TRBV20-1|TRBJ1-5|TRBD1|-
CSASSIGQGNQPQHF
TGCAGTGCTAGTAGCATCGGACAGGGCAATCAGCCCCAGCATTTT
>TRBV7-2|TRBJ1-2|-|-
CASSLGGWDSQSNYGYTF
TGTGCCAGCAGCTTAGGTGGATGGGACTCCCAGAGTAACTATGGCTACACCTTC
>TRBV5-5|TRBJ2-1|TRBD2|once
CASSLGQTSGRGNEQFF
TGTGCCAGCAGCTTGGGGCAGACTAGCGGGAGGGGTAATGAGCAGTTCTTC
>TRBV13|TRBJ2-3|-|-
CASSDRTSTDTQYF
TGTGCCAGCAGCGACAGGACTAGCACAGATACGCAGTATTTT